This T cell receptor (beta chain) was identified during a study of blood T cells in healthy people across ages (dated by TCRdb to the mid-2010s). Some background on the complete study: In model experiments, roughly one uniquely barcoded TCR beta cDNA molecule per two T cells was captured by template switching. Age-related changes in TCR beta repertoire diversity were measured in the study by deep sequencing normalized with unique cDNA molecular identifiers. The donors were split into four age groups: young (average around 17 years), middle-aged (39), aged (about 56) and long-lived (over 75). Donors of different ages were randomly distributed across sequencing lanes to avoid experimental bias. Using the same blood draw, the study looked at two additional independent replicas of 1 million unique cDNA reads for two donors, one aged 18 to 30 and the other aged 80 or older. Points the paper makes about the study in general: The long-lived group showed more naive CD4+ T cells, fewer expanded clones and increased TCR diversity than the aged group, suggesting age selection. Since profiling was done on bulk unsorted PBMCs, naive and antigen-experienced compartments could not be conclusively compared. There was a strong correlation between observed TCR beta diversity and the percentage of naive T cells measured by flow cytometry. Total diversity estimates from one million sequenced T cells were considered lower bounds and underestimates. Observed TCR beta diversity per million T cells fell roughly linearly with age, and a significant reduction was already apparent by age around 40. Donor CMV infection status was unknown, potentially confounding age-related changes in expanded clonotypes.

As concerns this clonotype: The specificity of this receptor is unknown. No base quality values were provided; no much bigger clone lies one nucleotide off.

The roughly 39 donors, aged 6 to 90 years, were systemically healthy Caucasian individuals from Russia. About 10 milliliters of peripheral blood were collected from each donor into EDTA-treated Vacutainer tubes. Ficoll-Paque density-gradient centrifugation was used to isolate PBMCs, with at least 7 million per sample. Total RNA, at least 6 micrograms per sample, was extracted from PBMCs with Trizol reagent. For every donor, an aliquot of PBMCs went through flow cytometry to measure the percentages of naive CD45RAhigh/CD27high T cells. Libraries were constructed by 5' RACE. Sequenced on an Illumina HiSeq 2500. The second PCR ran for roughly 7 to 11 cycles and used a J-beta primer mix along with a sample-barcoded 5' primer. Each TCR beta cDNA molecule received a unique molecular identifier from a template-switch 5' adaptor carrying 12 random nucleotides. Each sample yielded at least 3 million CDR3-containing paired-end reads. First-strand cDNA was synthesized from all RNA with the Mint cDNA synthesis kit, primed by a TRBC-specific oligonucleotide. Following uracil-DNA glycosylase treatment, a first 18-cycle PCR with universal primers M1SS and BC2_uni_R was performed on all cDNA. On the study's bioinformatics: Each sample was normalized by randomly selecting 1 million high-quality reads, each carrying a distinct molecular identifier. Reads sharing molecular identifiers were discarded rather than binned into consensus sequences. MiTCR, with a Q25 quality threshold and the strictest error-elimination algorithm, was used for CDR3 identification, clonotype clustering and error correction. Lower-bound total TCR beta diversity was estimated with a nonparametric unseen species model using Euler transformation. TCRdb reprocessing: public reads trimmed at Q25 with fastp, clones called with MiXCR, in-frame beta chains kept. CDR3 protein sequences are deduplicated, and each keeps its most common genes and DNA. What appears here as the V and J calls and clone size reflects TCRdb's work, not the paper's. The sample includes about 1.6 million distinct CDR3 sequences, with around 35% observed a single time. 10% to 12% of the sample is taken by the ten largest.

From V the trimming removes 3 bases and from J it removes 2 bases, while the gene matches leave 9 bases of the junction unaccounted for. The cysteine opens and the phenylalanine closes a CDR3 of 15 amino acids. Just CDR3 DNA is preserved here, 45 bases in frame from base 1. CDR1 DFQATT and CDR2 SNEGSKA were looked up in the germline V gene (reference sequence). The sequence links TRBV20-1 to TRBJ2-5, with 7 bases matching TRBD2. The TCR was taken from a woman aged 25 to 39 in good health. Sequenced: blood. The CDR3 protein is CSARGPSGTQETQYF. The nucleotides are TGCAGTGCTAGGGGCCCCAGCGGGACTCAAGAGACCCAGTACTTC.